Following are 19 T cell receptor beta chains from one sample sequenced in a study of Graves' ophthalmopathy and Graves' hyperthyroidism. Transcripts of RNA were the source for amplifying TCR beta CDR3 regions. HTBI primers were employed in first-round RT-PCR, then a second-round multiplex PCR followed. TCRdb recomputed calls from the multiplex PCR reads with MiXCR, one row per CDR3 protein. The table records approximately 480,000 distinct CDR3 sequences, over 13% of them present only once. What was sequenced was blood. The receptors stem from a woman younger than 45 with Graves' ophthalmopathy.

Ten or more counts support this clonotype. The V and J genes are TRBV20-1 and TRBJ2-7; possible D gene TRBD2, 6 bases. From germline, CDR1 is DFQATT and CDR2 SNEGSKA (reference sequence). The ends were cut back, 5 bases at V and 2 bases at J, with 16 bases in the middle. This CDR3 is built from 14 residues. The CDR3 DNA follows: TGCAGTGCTCCCCCTGCGGGAAACACCTACGAGCAGTACTTC. Translation gives CSAPPAGNTYEQYF.

This clonotype was picked up many times. This rearrangement joins TRBV4-1 to TRBJ2-5, with 9 bases that match TRBD2. Germline-derived CDR1 and CDR2 are MGHRA and YSYEKL. The CDR3 spans 16 residues. With 0 bases clipped from V and 5 bases from J, the junction kept 7 bases outside the gene matches. CDR3: CASSQDVAGVRETQYF. For the CDR3, the DNA is TGCGCCAGCAGCCAAGATGTAGCGGGAGTGCGGGAGACCCAGTACTTC.

This clonotype has a count of ten or more. The chain has TRBV20-1 and TRBJ1-2; D uncertain. This CDR3 is built from 13 residues. Looked up from germline, CDR1 is DFQATT and CDR2 is SNEGSKA (reference sequence). The V end was cut by 5 bases, the J end by 6 bases, with 16 bases between. The CDR3 region has the DNA TGCAGTGCTGGCACAGTGCCCGACGATGGCTACACCTTC. Protein: CSAGTVPDDGYTF.

This clonotype was seen many times. J is TRBJ2-2 and V is TRBV28; TRBD2 aligns across 9 bases. The CDR3 loop spans 15 amino acids. Per the germline V gene, CDR1 is MDHEN and CDR2 is SYDVKM. J lost 2 bases, V lost 6 bases, and 4 bases had no gene match. CDR3 DNA sequence: TGTGCCAGCAGCAGACTAGCGGTTAACACCGGGGAGCTGTTTTTT. Translating it yields CASSRLAVNTGELFF.

This clonotype appeared a few times. The V gene is TRBV4-2, the J gene TRBJ1-2; D is uncertain. Germline CDR1 LGHNA, CDR2 YNFKEQ. Deletions cut 0 bases from V and 10 bases from J, with 12 bases between. The CDR3 spans 13 residues. CDR3 nucleotide sequence: TGTGCCAGCAGCCAAGATGGGTTGCGGGACTACACCTTC. It translates to CASSQDGLRDYTF.

The CDR3 loop reads CASSDPRRGPSGAFF. The DNA for the CDR3 is TGTGCCAGCAGCGACCCTCGACGGGGGCCCAGTGGAGCTTTCTTT. The chain links TRBV2 to TRBJ1-1, with a tentative D call TRBD1 (6 bases). Trimming took 6 bases from V and 10 from J, leaving 24 bases between them. CDR1 is SNHLY and CDR2 is FYNNEI in the germline V gene. This CDR3 is 15 amino acids long.

In this sample, this clonotype turned up many times. The DNA for the CDR3 is TGTGCCACCGCACGGGGGGGCGGAAACATTCAGTACTTC. This translates into CATARGGGNIQYF. This chain connects TRBV7-2 to TRBJ2-4; the match to TRBD2 covers 8 bases. Trimming at V came to 10 bases and at J to 6 bases, leaving 8 bases not matched to a gene. In germline, CDR1 is SGHTA, CDR2 FQGNSA. The CDR3 covers 13 residues.

The gene calls are TRBV6-1 and TRBJ2-5; D ambiguous. The CDR3 is 13 residues long. Germline lookup yields CDR1 MNHNS and CDR2 SASEGT. Trimming left V 11 bases short and J 1 base short, with 14 bases between. The CDR3 coding sequence is TGTGCCGCCCACGGTGGCGTCCAAGAGACCCAGTACTTC. Translating it yields CAAHGGVQETQYF.

This clonotype was found many times. The V and J genes are TRBV12-3 or TRBV12-4 and TRBJ2-7, with 10 bases fitting TRBD1. The ends lost 8 bases at V and 5 bases at J; junction bases unmatched: 9. The CDR3 has 14 amino acids. The CDR3 DNA follows: TGTGCCAGCGTGGACGGGACAGGGGTTAACGAGCAGTACTTC. This gives the protein CASVDGTGVNEQYF.

This clonotype was seen ten or more times. V usage is TRBV4-2 and J usage is TRBJ1-1; no definite D call. The germline V and J ends were trimmed by 1 base and 3 bases, with 6 bases remaining between them. Germline V gives CDR1 LGHNA, CDR2 YNFKEQ. The CDR3 covers 13 residues. This CDR3 reads CASSQAGDTEAFF. As DNA, the CDR3 is TGTGCCAGCAGCCAAGCAGGTGACACTGAAGCTTTCTTT.

This clonotype occurred many times. This chain links TRBV28 with TRBJ1-6; D not resolved. Trimming left V 0 bases short and J 3 bases short, with 15 bases between. Germline CDR1 reads MDHEN; CDR2 reads SYDVKM. The CDR3 has 18 residues. CDR3 in DNA: TGTGCCAGCAGTTTATGGCAGCTGACGATCTACTATAATTCACCCCTCCACTTT. Translated, it gives CASSLWQLTIYYNSPLHF.

This clonotype has a count of ten or more. The chain couples TRBV6-1 to TRBJ2-7; D gene ambiguous. V was trimmed by 2 bases and J by 2 bases, leaving 16 bases between them. The CDR3 is 16 residues long. Germline V gives CDR1 MNHNS, CDR2 SASEGT. CDR3 in amino acids: CASSEKALRRAYEQYF. The CDR3 coding sequence is TGTGCCAGCAGTGAAAAGGCGCTGAGGCGTGCCTACGAGCAGTACTTC.

The rearrangement uses TRBV15 and TRBJ2-4, with D maybe TRBD1 (6 bases). The germline gives CDR1 LNHNV, CDR2 YYDKDF (reference sequence). V was shortened by 1 base and J by 9 bases, with 13 bases between the two germline ends. The CDR3 is made up of 14 amino acids. In DNA, the CDR3 is TGTGCCACCAGCAGAGTGACGAGGGGGAGCATTCAGTACTTC. Amino acids: CATSRVTRGSIQYF.

This clonotype was observed many times. This sequence joins TRBV6-5 and TRBJ2-7, with 10 bases fitting TRBD2. Unmatched junction bases numbered 6, after V lost 0 bases and J lost 4 bases. Germline V lookup: CDR1 MNHEY, CDR2 SVGAGI. This CDR3 has 16 residues. The CDR3 DNA reads TGTGCCAGCAGTTACTCGGCTAGCGGGAGTGTGTACGAGCAGTACTTC. Translated, it gives CASSYSASGSVYEQYF.

Ten or more counts support this clonotype. The V gene is TRBV6-4, the J gene TRBJ2-7; 7 nucleotides line up with TRBD1. CDR1 is MRHNA, CDR2 SNTAGT, per germline. This CDR3 is built from 15 residues. V shed 6 bases, J shed 0 bases, and the junction held 8 bases outside the gene matches. The CDR3: CASRYDRVYSYEQYF. The CDR3 region has the DNA TGTGCCAGCAGGTACGACAGGGTCTACTCCTACGAGCAGTACTTC.

This clonotype was seen only a few times. The chain recombines TRBV2 with TRBJ2-5; 8 bases fit TRBD1. After removal of 10 bases from V and 5 bases from J, the junction contained 6 bases not matched to a gene. The CDR3 has 12 residues. CDR1 and CDR2 from the germline V gene are SNHLY and FYNNEI. CDR3 loop: CAIYRGEETQYF. CDR3 nucleotide sequence: TGTGCCATCTACAGGGGGGAGGAGACCCAGTACTTC.

Ten or more counts support this clonotype. The V and J genes are TRBV6-5 and TRBJ2-7; 7 nucleotides line up with TRBD2. The CDR3 has 16 residues. Germline V lookup: CDR1 MNHEY, CDR2 SVGAGI. J lost 8 bases, V lost 8 bases, and 21 bases had no gene match. The CDR3 coding sequence is TGTGCCAGCTGGCAGGTCCCAGCGGGGCCCCCCGTGCAGCAGTACTTC. Translated: CASWQVPAGPPVQQYF.

This clonotype was recorded many times. J is TRBJ2-7 and V is TRBV27; 9 nucleotides agree with TRBD2. The length of the CDR3 is 14 residues. The germline CDR1 and CDR2 sequences are MNHEY and SMNVEV (reference sequence). J was trimmed by 1 base and V by 3 bases; bases with no gene match: 1. The CDR3 here is CASSFSGGSYEQYF. The CDR3 DNA reads as TGTGCCAGCAGTTTTAGCGGGGGTTCCTACGAGCAGTACTTC.

In its sample, this clonotype was seen a few times. The rearrangement uses TRBV4-1 and TRBJ1-2; D call uncertain. CDR1 and CDR2 from the germline V gene are MGHRA and YSYEKL. Trimming took off 0 bases at V and 5 bases at J, with 13 bases between the two ends. CDR3 length equals 15 residues. The CDR3, as DNA: TGCGCCAGCAGCCAAGAACGCAAGGCTTCATATGGCTACACCTTC. Protein sequence: CASSQERKASYGYTF.